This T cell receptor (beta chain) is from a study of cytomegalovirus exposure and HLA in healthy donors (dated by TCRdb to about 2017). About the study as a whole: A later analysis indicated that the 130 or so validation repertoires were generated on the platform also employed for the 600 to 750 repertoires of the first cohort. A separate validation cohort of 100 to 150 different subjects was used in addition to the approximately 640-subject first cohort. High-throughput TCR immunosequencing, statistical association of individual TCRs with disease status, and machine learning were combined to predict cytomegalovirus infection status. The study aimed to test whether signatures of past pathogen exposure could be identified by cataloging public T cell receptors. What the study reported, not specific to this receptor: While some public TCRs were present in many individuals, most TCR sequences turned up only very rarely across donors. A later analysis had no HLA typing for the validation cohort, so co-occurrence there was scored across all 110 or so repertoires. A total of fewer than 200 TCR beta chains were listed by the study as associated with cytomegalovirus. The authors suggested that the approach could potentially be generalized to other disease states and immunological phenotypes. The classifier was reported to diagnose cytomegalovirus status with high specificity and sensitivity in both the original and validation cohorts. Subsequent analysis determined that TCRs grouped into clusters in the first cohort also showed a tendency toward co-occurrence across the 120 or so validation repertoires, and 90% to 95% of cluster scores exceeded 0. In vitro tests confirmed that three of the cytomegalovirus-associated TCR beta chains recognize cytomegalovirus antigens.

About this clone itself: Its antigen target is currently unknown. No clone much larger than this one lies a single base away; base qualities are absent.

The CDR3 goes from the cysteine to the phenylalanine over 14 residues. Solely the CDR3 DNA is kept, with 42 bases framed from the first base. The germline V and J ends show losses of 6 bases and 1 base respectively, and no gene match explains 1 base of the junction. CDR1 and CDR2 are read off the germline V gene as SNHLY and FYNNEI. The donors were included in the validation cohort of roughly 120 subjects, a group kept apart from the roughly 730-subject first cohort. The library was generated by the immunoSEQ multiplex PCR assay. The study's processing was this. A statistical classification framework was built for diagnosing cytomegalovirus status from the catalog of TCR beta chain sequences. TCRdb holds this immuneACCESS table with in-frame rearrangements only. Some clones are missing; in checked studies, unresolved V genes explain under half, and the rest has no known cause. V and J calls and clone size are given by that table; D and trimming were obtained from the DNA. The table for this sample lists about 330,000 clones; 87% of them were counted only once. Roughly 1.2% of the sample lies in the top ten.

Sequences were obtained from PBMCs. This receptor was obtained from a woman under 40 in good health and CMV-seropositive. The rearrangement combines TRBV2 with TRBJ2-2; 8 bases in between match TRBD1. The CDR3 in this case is CASSDRGNTGELFF. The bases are TGTGCCAGCAGCGACAGGGGGAACACCGGGGAGCTGTTTTTT.